The present T cell receptor beta chain was sequenced within a study of CD8+CD57+ T cells in acquired aplastic anemia. Findings and caveats of the study: It was found that 25 to 35 CD8+ CDR3 sequences were shared between patients and controls.

Genomic DNA, the template, was used for profiling of the TCR beta VDJ and CDR3. TCRdb analysed the reads with MiXCR anew, one entry per CDR3 protein. The data contain 150,000 to 200,000 distinct CDR3 sequences, roughly 43% of them singletons. The CDR3 runs to 14 residues. Germline V gives CDR1 SGHTA, CDR2 FQGNSA. It was patients with CD8+CD57+ cell expansion by flow cytometry who were chosen for sequencing. Every patient was diagnosed with severe acquired aplastic anemia. Worth noting for this clonotype: What it recognizes is unknown. One junction end disagrees with the germline gene, perhaps due to a read error.

The chain employs TRBV7-2 and TRBJ2-6; 11 positions agree with TRBD1. The sequencing sample was made of sorted CD4+, CD8+, or CD8+CD57+ T cells (not recorded which) from PBMCs. This clonotype was obtained from a human donor with aplastic anemia. The CDR3 DNA follows: TGTGCCAGCATATCCGGGACAGGGGGCAACGTCCTGACTTTC. Amino acids: CASISGTGGNVLTF.